A single sample is the source of the 10 T cell receptor beta chains below, sequenced in a study of T cells in Graves' hyperthyroidism and ophthalmopathy (dated by TCRdb to between 2017 and 2020). The protocol used for the library was multiplex PCR. TCRdb records Illumina HiSeq 2000 as the sequencer. The TCR beta CDR3 regions were amplified from the RNA transcripts. The TCR CDR3 was subjected to a first round of RT-PCR using the HTBI primer set and the Qiagen OneStep RT-PCR kit. Through fastp at Q25 and MiXCR, TCRdb rebuilt clones from the public reads, retaining in-frame beta chains. Rows matching on CDR3 protein sequence are summarized as one entry with the most common DNA and genes. Within this sample are about 640,000 distinct CDR3 sequences, with roughly 20% of them counted one time only. The ten top clones hold roughly 30% of the sample. Sequencing was done on a sample of blood. These receptors were collected from a man aged 25 to 40 with Graves' ophthalmopathy.

This clonotype has more than one count but fewer than ten. This CDR3 is CASSQDHTGREQYF. The CDR3, as DNA: TGTGCCAGCAGCCAAGATCACACGGGACGAGAGCAGTACTTC. The J gene is TRBJ2-7, the V gene TRBV3-1; possibly TRBD1 or TRBD2 for D (5 bases each). In germline, CDR1 is LGHDT, CDR2 YNNKEL (reference sequence). The CDR3 totals 14 residues. The germline V and J ends were trimmed by 0 bases and 7 bases, with 13 bases remaining between them.

This clonotype was found a few times. The chain combines TRBV29-1 with TRBJ2-3; either TRBD1 or TRBD2 may fit D (6 bases each). The germline V gene encodes CDR1 SQVTM and CDR2 ANQGSEA. Trimming shortened V by 4 bases and J by 0 bases, and 14 bases separated the two germline ends. The CDR3 has 15 amino acids. Here the CDR3 reads CSVVIGGRSTDTQYF. CDR3 bases: TGCAGCGTTGTAATTGGGGGGCGCAGCACAGATACGCAGTATTTT.

This clonotype occurred many times. The chain links TRBV5-1 to TRBJ2-1, with D maybe TRBD2 (6 bases). The CDR3 spans 14 residues. The ends were cut back, 4 bases at V and 4 bases at J, with 12 bases in the middle. Germline assignment: CDR1 SGHRS and CDR2 YFSETQ. Here the CDR3 reads CASSGDSGYNEQFF. In DNA, the CDR3 is TGCGCCAGCAGCGGGGACTCGGGGTACAATGAGCAGTTCTTC.

This clonotype was found many times. The V gene is TRBV18, the J gene TRBJ2-1; the D is unclear. This CDR3 contains 13 residues. The V and J ends lost 3 bases and 10 bases respectively, with 13 bases between them. Germline lookup yields CDR1 KGHSH and CDR2 LQKENI. The chain's CDR3 is CASSPRSYREQFF. The CDR3 nucleotides are TGTGCCAGCTCACCCCGAAGCTACCGCGAGCAGTTCTTC.

The rearrangement uses TRBV27 and TRBJ1-2; D not resolved. There are 15 residues in the CDR3. From germline, CDR1 is MNHEY and CDR2 SMNVEV (reference sequence). Deletions cut 6 bases from V and 4 bases from J, with 18 bases between. The CDR3 DNA is TGTGCCAGCAGACCTTTTATATATACTTTCTATGGCTACACCTTC. Translation gives CASRPFIYTFYGYTF.

The table lists this clonotype with a few counts. This chain joins TRBV28 and TRBJ2-3; perhaps TRBD2 as D (6 bases). V lost 8 bases to trimming and J lost 2 bases, with 14 bases between them. This CDR3 comprises 14 residues. Germline CDR1 is MDHEN and CDR2 is SYDVKM. The CDR3 reads CASSRLDDTDTQYF. The CDR3 DNA sequence: TGTGCCAGCTCAAGACTAGACGACACAGATACGCAGTATTTT.

This chain connects TRBV29-1 to TRBJ1-1; D gene unclear. CDR1 is SQVTM, CDR2 ANQGSEA, per germline. The CDR3 spans 14 residues. Trimming removed 4 bases from V and 0 bases from J, with 12 bases in between. This CDR3 reads CSVAWAGMNTEAFF. Written as DNA, the CDR3 is TGCAGCGTTGCTTGGGCAGGTATGAACACTGAAGCTTTCTTT. Supplemented by reference TRBV29-1 and TRBJ1-1, the full variable domain reads SAVISQKPSRDICQRGTSLTIQCQVDSQVTMMFWYRQQPGQSLTLIATANQGSEATYESGFVIDKFPISRPNLTFSTLTVSNMSPEDSSIYLCSVAWAGMNTEAFFGQGTRLTVV.

Comments on this clonotype: With a much larger clone just one base away, this may be a read error. V is TRBV5-1 and J is TRBJ2-7; 8 bases align to TRBD2. Germline lookup yields CDR1 SGHRS and CDR2 YFSETQ. CDR3 length: 15 residues. The CDR3 region has the DNA TGCGCCAGCAGCCCGGGGACTAGGCCTCCCTACGAGCAGTGCTTC. This gives the protein CASSPGTRPPYEQCF.

This clonotype was found many times. Here the CDR3 reads CASRPYRAKNEQFF. The CDR3 nucleotides are TGTGCCAGCAGACCCTACAGGGCGAAGAATGAGCAGTTCTTC. The chain links TRBV6-2 or TRBV6-3 to TRBJ2-1, with D possibly TRBD1 on 6 matching bases. CDR1 and CDR2 (germline): MNHEY, SVGEGT. Trimming took 6 bases from V and 7 from J, leaving 16 bases between them. CDR3 length equals 14 residues.

The V and J genes are TRBV27 and TRBJ2-3; 7 bases align to TRBD2. From germline, CDR1 is MNHEY and CDR2 SMNVEV (reference sequence). V was clipped by 6 bases and J by 2 bases; unmatched bases: 8. The CDR3 runs to 15 residues. The CDR3: CASRRLADYTDTQYF. In nucleotides, the CDR3 is TGTGCCAGCAGACGCCTAGCGGACTACACAGATACGCAGTATTTT.